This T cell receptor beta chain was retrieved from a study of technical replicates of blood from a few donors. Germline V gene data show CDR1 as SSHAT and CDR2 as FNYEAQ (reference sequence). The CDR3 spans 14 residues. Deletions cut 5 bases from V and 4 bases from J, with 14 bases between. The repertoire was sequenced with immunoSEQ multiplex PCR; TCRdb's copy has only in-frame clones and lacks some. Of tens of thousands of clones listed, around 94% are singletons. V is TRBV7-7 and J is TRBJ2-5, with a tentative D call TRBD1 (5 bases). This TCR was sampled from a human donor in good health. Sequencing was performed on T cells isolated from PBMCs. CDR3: CASSNLQELETQYF. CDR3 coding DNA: TGTGCCAGCAGCAATTTACAGGAGCTAGAGACCCAGTACTTC.